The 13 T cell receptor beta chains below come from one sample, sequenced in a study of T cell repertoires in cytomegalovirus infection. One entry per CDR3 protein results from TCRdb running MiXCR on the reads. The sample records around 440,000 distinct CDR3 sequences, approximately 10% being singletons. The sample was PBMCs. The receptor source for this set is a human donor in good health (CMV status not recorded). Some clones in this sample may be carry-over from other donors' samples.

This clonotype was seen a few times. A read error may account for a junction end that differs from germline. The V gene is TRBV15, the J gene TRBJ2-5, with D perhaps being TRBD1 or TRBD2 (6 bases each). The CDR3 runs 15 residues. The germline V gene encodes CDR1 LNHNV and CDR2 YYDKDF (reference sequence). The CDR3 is CATSRGQGRQVTQYF. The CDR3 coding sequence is TGTGCCACCAGCCGAGGGCAGGGGAGGCAAGTGACCCAGTACTTC.

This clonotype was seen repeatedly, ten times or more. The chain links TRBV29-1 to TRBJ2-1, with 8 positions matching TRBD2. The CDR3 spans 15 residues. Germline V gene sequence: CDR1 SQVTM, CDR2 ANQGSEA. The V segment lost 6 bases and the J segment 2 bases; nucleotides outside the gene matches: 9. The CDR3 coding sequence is TGCAGCGTCGAATCCGGGGGGGGCGCCTACAATGAGCAGTTCTTC. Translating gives CSVESGGGAYNEQFF.

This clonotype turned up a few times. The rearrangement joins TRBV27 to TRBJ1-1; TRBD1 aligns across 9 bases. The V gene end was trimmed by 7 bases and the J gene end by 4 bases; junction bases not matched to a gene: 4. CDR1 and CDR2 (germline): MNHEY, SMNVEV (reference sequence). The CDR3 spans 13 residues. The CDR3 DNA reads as TGTGCCAGCAATACAGGGGGCGGCACTGAAGCTTTCTTT. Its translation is CASNTGGGTEAFF.

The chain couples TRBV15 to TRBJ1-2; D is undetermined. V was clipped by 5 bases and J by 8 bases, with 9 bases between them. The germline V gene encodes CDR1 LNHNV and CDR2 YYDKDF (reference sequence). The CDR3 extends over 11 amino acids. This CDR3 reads CATSSTRGYTF. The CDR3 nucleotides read TGTGCCACCAGCTCGACGCGGGGCTACACCTTC. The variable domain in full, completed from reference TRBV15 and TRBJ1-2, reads DAMVIQNPRYQVTQFGKPVTLSCSQTLNHNVMYWYQQKSSQAPKLLFHYYDKDFNNEADTPDNFQSRRPNTSFCFLDIRSPGLGDTAMYLCATSSTRGYTFGSGTRLTVV.

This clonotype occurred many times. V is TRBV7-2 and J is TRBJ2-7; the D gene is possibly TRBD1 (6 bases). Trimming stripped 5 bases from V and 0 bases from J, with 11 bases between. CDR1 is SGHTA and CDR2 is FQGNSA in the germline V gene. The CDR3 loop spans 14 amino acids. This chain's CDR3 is CASSPTGPSYEQYF. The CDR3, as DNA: TGTGCCAGCAGCCCTACAGGGCCCTCCTACGAGCAGTACTTC.

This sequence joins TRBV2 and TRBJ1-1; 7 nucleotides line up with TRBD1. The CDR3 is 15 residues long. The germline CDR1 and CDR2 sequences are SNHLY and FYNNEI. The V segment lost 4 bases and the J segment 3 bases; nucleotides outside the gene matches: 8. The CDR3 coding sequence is TGTGCCAGCAGTGCCTACAGGGGAATCGACACTGAAGCTTTCTTT. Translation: CASSAYRGIDTEAFF.

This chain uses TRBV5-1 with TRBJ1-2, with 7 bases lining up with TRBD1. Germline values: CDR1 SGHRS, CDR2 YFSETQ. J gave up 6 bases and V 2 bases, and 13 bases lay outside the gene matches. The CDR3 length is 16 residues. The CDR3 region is CASSFSSGTGDNGYTF. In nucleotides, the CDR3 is TGCGCCAGCAGCTTTAGTTCTGGAACAGGGGATAATGGCTACACCTTC.

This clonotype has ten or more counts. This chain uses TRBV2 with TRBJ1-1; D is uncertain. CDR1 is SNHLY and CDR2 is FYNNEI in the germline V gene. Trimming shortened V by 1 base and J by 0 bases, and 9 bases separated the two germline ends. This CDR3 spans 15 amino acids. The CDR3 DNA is TGTGCCAGCAGTGAAGTTTGGTTCATGAACACTGAAGCTTTCTTT. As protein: CASSEVWFMNTEAFF.

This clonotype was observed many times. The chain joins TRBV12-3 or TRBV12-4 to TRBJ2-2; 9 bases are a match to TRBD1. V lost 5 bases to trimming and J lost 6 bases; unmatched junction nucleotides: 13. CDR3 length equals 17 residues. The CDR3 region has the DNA TGTGCCAGCAGTCCGGGTCTTGGACAGGGGAATTCCGGGGAGCTGTTTTTT. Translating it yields CASSPGLGQGNSGELFF.

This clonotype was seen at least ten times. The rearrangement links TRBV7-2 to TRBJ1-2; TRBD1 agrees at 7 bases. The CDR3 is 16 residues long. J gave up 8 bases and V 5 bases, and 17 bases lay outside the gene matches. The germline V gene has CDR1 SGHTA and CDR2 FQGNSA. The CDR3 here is CASSRLGLGGSTGYTF. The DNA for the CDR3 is TGTGCCAGCAGCCGCTTAGGTTTAGGGGGCTCGACAGGCTACACCTTC.

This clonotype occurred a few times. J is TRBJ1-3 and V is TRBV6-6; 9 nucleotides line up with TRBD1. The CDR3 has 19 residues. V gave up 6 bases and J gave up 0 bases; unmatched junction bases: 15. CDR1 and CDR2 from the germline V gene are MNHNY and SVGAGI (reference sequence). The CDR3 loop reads CASRNRGRGNRSSGNTIYF. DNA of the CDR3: TGTGCCAGCAGGAACAGGGGGCGCGGGAATAGGAGCTCTGGAAACACCATATATTTT.

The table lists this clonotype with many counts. The CDR3 sequence: CATSRDQGPSLHF. CDR3 nucleotides: TGTGCCACCAGCAGAGATCAGGGACCTTCCCTCCACTTT. This sequence joins TRBV15 and TRBJ1-6; the D gene is possibly TRBD1 (5 bases). Germline V lookup: CDR1 LNHNV, CDR2 YYDKDF (reference sequence). Trimming removed 0 bases from V and 14 bases from J, with 11 bases in between. The length of the CDR3 is 13 residues.

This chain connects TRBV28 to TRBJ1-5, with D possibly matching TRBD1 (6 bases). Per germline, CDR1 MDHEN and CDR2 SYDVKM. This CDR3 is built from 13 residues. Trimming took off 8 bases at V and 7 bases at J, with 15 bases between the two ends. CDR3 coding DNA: TGTGCCAGCGATACCGGGAGGGGGCAGCCCCAGCATTTT. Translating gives CASDTGRGQPQHF.